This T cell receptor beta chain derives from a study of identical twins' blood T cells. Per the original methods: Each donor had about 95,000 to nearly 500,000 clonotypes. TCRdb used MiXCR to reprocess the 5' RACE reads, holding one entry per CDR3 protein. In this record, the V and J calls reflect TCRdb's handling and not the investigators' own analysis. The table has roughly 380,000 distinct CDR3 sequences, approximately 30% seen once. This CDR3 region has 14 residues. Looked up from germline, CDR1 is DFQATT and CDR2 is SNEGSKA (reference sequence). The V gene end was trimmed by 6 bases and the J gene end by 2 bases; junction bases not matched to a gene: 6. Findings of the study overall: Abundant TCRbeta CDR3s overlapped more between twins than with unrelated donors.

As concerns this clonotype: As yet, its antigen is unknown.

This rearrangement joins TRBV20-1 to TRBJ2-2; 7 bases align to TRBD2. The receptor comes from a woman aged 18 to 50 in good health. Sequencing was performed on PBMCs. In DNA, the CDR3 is TGCAGTGCCATGCGGGAGATAAACACCGGGGAGCTGTTTTTT. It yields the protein CSAMREINTGELFF.